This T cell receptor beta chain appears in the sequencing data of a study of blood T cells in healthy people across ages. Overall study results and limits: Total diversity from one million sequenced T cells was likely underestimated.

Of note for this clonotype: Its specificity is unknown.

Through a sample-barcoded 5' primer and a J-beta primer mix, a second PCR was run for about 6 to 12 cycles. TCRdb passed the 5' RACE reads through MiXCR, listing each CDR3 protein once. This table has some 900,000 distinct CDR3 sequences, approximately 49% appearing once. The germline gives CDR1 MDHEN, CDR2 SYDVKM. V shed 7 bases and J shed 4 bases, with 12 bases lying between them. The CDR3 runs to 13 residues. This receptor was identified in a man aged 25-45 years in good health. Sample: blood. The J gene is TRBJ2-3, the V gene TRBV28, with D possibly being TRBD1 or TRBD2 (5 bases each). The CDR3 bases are TGTGCCAGCACGAACCCGGGGCCAGATACGCAGTATTTT. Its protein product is CASTNPGPDTQYF.